The source of this T cell receptor (beta chain) is a study of blood T cell repertoires in COVID-19. Data came from immunoSEQ multiplex PCR; TCRdb stores just in-frame clones and leaves some out. The sample gives about 91,000 clones, 80% to 90% of which show up once; roughly 7.4% is in the top ten. V shed 0 bases, J shed 5 bases, and the junction held 5 bases outside the gene matches. The CDR3 has 16 amino acids. The germline CDR1 and CDR2 sequences are LNHNV and YYDKDF (reference sequence). The origin of this receptor is a woman between 70 and 85 years old with acute or convalescent COVID-19. Sequencing input: peripheral blood. V and J are TRBV15 and TRBJ2-2, with 8 bases that match TRBD2. CDR3 sequence: CATSRDAGLGTGELFF. In DNA, the CDR3 is TGTGCCACCAGCAGAGATGCGGGACTAGGGACCGGGGAGCTGTTTTTT.